This record covers a single T cell receptor (beta chain). Antigen: not known. The data were obtained in a study of PD-L1 blockade in urothelial cancer. Study results and limitations: Durable-benefit patients had greater expansion of tumor-associated blood clones at 3 weeks.

V was clipped by 3 bases and J by 4 bases, with 10 bases between them. The CDR3 sequence is 13 residues long. CDR1 SGHNT and CDR2 YYREEE come from the germline V gene (reference sequence). Documented time point: pretreatment peripheral blood. TCRdb keeps only in-frame clones here, not all; method: immunoSEQ multiplex PCR. The sample has about 63,000 clones, around 86% seen once. This receptor was identified in a man in his 70s with urothelial cancer. Sequences were derived from PBMCs, sampled around atezolizumab (anti-PD-L1) treatment. The V gene is TRBV5-4, the J gene TRBJ1-1; no reliable D call. The CDR3 coding sequence is TGTGCCAGCAGCTATGATGGCCCCACTGAAGCTTTCTTT. This sequence encodes CASSYDGPTEAFF. Together with reference TRBV5-4 and TRBJ1-1, the CDR3 gives the full variable domain: ETGVTQSPTHLIKTRGQQVTLRCSSQSGHNTVSWYQQALGQGPQFIFQYYREEENGRGNFPPRFSGLQFPNYSSELNVNALELDDSALYLCASSYDGPTEAFFGQGTRLTVV.